What follows are 10 T cell receptor beta chains derived from one specimen sequenced in a study of blood T cell repertoires in COVID-19. TCRdb's copy holds only in-frame clones and misses some; the assay was immunoSEQ multiplex PCR. The data show around 200,000 clones, 86% seen once. Sequencing input: peripheral blood. The receptor set was obtained from a man aged 50-60 years with acute or convalescent COVID-19.

On this clone itself: Its ends do not fully match the called genes, so a read error is possible. The chain recombines TRBV2 with TRBJ2-7, with D unresolved. The CDR3 is 13 residues long. CDR1 and CDR2 (germline): SNHLY, FYNNEI. The chain's CDR3 is CASREALNYEQYF. DNA of the CDR3: TGTGCCAGCAGAGAAGCTCTAAACTACGAGCAGTACTTC.

The CDR3 bases are TGTGCCAGCAGATCCGGGGACAGGGTGACCACTGAAGCTTTCTTT. Amino acids: CASRSGDRVTTEAFF. This chain uses TRBV28 with TRBJ1-1; 9 bases map to TRBD1. Germline CDR1 MDHEN, CDR2 SYDVKM. V lost 6 bases to trimming and J lost 4 bases; unmatched junction nucleotides: 9. The CDR3 consists of 15 residues. Variable domain in full (rest from reference TRBV28 and TRBJ1-1): DVKVTQSSRYLVKRTGEKVFLECVQDMDHENMFWYRQDPGLGLRLIYFSYDVKMKEKGDIPEGYSVSREKKERFSLILESASTNQTSMYLCASRSGDRVTTEAFFGQGTRLTVV.

DNA of the CDR3: TGTGCCAGCAGCCCTGTGGGCCAGGGATATGCTACAACTAATGAAAAACTGTTTTTT. Encoded protein: CASSPVGQGYATTNEKLFF. The chain has TRBV11-2 and TRBJ1-4, with D possibly being TRBD1 (5 bases). The V and J ends lost 5 bases and 0 bases respectively, with 22 bases between them. CDR1 is SGHAT, CDR2 FQNNGV, per germline. The CDR3 runs to 19 residues.

The chain links TRBV7-6 to TRBJ2-1, with D possibly being TRBD2 (7 bases). The V end lost 1 base, the J end lost 7 bases, and 17 bases lay between the germline ends. The CDR3 is made up of 16 amino acids. Germline assignment: CDR1 SGHVS and CDR2 FNYEAQ. The CDR3 region has the DNA TGTGCCAGCAGCTTAGGATTAGGGGGGGCTCGGAATGAGCAGTTCTTC. It translates to CASSLGLGGARNEQFF.

This clone was counted once. This sequence joins TRBV6-1 and TRBJ2-5; TRBD2 matches at 10 bases. In germline, CDR1 is MNHNS, CDR2 SASEGT. Trimming at V came to 2 bases and at J to 5 bases, leaving 11 bases not matched to a gene. The CDR3 is 17 amino acids. The CDR3 loop reads CASSENGAGGLVETQYF. DNA for the CDR3: TGTGCCAGCAGTGAAAATGGAGCGGGGGGGCTTGTGGAGACCCAGTACTTC.

J is TRBJ2-5 and V is TRBV18, with 7 bases matching TRBD1. CDR3 length: 14 amino acids. The V gene end was trimmed by 3 bases and the J gene end by 0 bases; junction bases not matched to a gene: 1. Germline values: CDR1 KGHSH, CDR2 LQKENI. DNA of the CDR3: TGTGCCAGCTCACCGGGACAGAACCAAGAGACCCAGTACTTC. Translated: CASSPGQNQETQYF.

The chain uses TRBV7-9 and TRBJ2-7, with D tentatively TRBD1 (6 bases). Per germline, CDR1 SEHNR and CDR2 FQNEAQ (reference sequence). Trimming removed 4 bases at V and 4 bases at J, with 8 bases between. This CDR3 is 12 amino acids long. As DNA, the CDR3 is TGTGCCAGCAGCTACGACAGGTACGAGCAGTACTTC. Translating gives CASSYDRYEQYF. The full variable domain, rest sourced from reference TRBV7-9 and TRBJ2-7, is DTGVSQNPRHKITKRGQNVTFRCDPISEHNRLYWYRQTLGQGPEFLTYFQNEAQLEKSRLLSDRFSAERPKGSFSTLEIQRTEQGDSAMYLCASSYDRYEQYFGPGTRLTVT.

The genes are TRBV7-2 and TRBJ1-1, with D possibly TRBD1 on 6 matching bases. CDR1 is SGHTA and CDR2 is FQGNSA in the germline V gene. V was pared by 1 base and J by 1 base, with 10 bases between. CDR3 size: 15 residues. CDR3 amino acids: CASSLGGTQNTEAFF. The CDR3 DNA is TGTGCCAGCAGCTTAGGGGGGACACAGAACACTGAAGCTTTCTTT.

This clone was found once. The V gene is TRBV7-9, the J gene TRBJ1-4; tentative D call: TRBD1 (6 bases). This CDR3 has 15 amino acids. The V end lost 2 bases, the J end lost 8 bases, and 15 bases lay between the germline ends. Germline loops: CDR1 SEHNR, CDR2 FQNEAQ (reference sequence). The CDR3 loop is CASSLTKQGEEKLFF. The CDR3 DNA sequence: TGTGCCAGCAGCTTAACAAAACAGGGAGAAGAAAAACTGTTTTTT.

This clone was recorded a few times. The rearrangement links TRBV6-5 to TRBJ1-1; D may be TRBD1 (5 bases). Germline V gene sequence: CDR1 MNHEY, CDR2 SVGAGI. V lost 10 bases, J lost 2 bases, and 14 bases lay in between. There are 13 residues in the CDR3. The CDR3 nucleotides are TGTGCCACTCGGCAGGGCAGTAACACTGAAGCTTTCTTT. Encoded protein: CATRQGSNTEAFF.